This TCR beta chain was sequenced during a study of radiotherapy plus CTLA-4 blockade in lung cancer. Study-wide points: Alongside interferon-beta, early blood T cell clone dynamics were reportedly the best predictor of response.

This clone came up a few times. As yet, its antigen is unknown. Germline V gene lookup returns CDR1 SEHNR and CDR2 FQNEAQ (reference sequence). Between the trimmed V and J ends, which lost 7 bases and 4 bases, there was a span of 11 bases. The CDR3 is 13 residues long. Assay: immunoSEQ multiplex PCR; the TCRdb copy retains only in-frame clones and omits some. The top ten hold approximately 4.9% of the sample, which has around 91,000 clones, almost 90% seen once. Each patient with chemo-refractory metastatic non-small-cell lung cancer was treated with focal radiation plus CTLA-4 blockade using ipilimumab.

Material: peripheral blood, obtained from a patient treated with radiotherapy plus ipilimumab. J is TRBJ1-3 and V is TRBV7-9; no reliable D call. This sequence was found in a human donor with non-small cell lung cancer that progressed on radiotherapy plus ipilimumab. This CDR3 is CASNANTGNTIYF. CDR3 coding DNA: TGTGCCAGCAATGCAAATACGGGAAACACCATATATTTT.